The entry that follows covers one T cell receptor (beta chain) sequence. No cognate antigen has been identified for it. The sample holds no much larger clone one base away, and base qualities are not on file. Libraries were constructed by 5' RACE. Sequenced using an Illumina HiSeq 2000. Template switching introduced a universal primer binding site; the final cDNA contained a unique molecular identifier, enabling accurate counting of TCR cDNA molecules. Specific primers in the conserved constant-segment region were used to synthesize first-strand cDNA for the TCR alpha and beta chains. To control for contamination, every cDNA library carried two barcodes: a SMART-Mk sample barcode plus Illumina barcodes. TruSeq adapter sequences along with Illumina sample barcodes were introduced in two successive PCR steps. The TCR alpha and beta cDNA libraries were sequenced on the Illumina HiSeq platform using custom primers. The original methods were these. Unique molecular identifiers were extracted from raw reads with MiGEC, and CDR3 positions were determined with MiXCR. Recombination models were inferred per individual with the repgenHMM and IGoR tools using an EM algorithm. The analysis of shared clonotypes was done with the tcR package in R, with sharing normalized by the product of cloneset sizes. Out-of-frame nonproductive sequences were analyzed to study raw recombination free of thymic and clonal selection effects. TCRdb reprocessing: public reads trimmed at Q25 with fastp, clones called with MiXCR, in-frame beta chains kept. Entries are consolidated by CDR3 protein sequence, retaining the most common genes and DNA. TCRdb's processing, not the authors', yielded these V and J calls. The sample has a few hundred thousand distinct CDR3 sequences on record, roughly 13% of them singletons. Approximately 1% of the sample rests with the top ten.

Inclusive of the bounding cysteine and phenylalanine, the CDR3 is 14 residues long. The entry retains the CDR3 DNA only, 42 bases that are in frame from base 1. Per the germline V gene, SGHTA is the CDR1 and FQGNSA is the CDR2. V loses 0 bases, J loses 2 bases, and the germline ends lie 4 bases apart. These data come from a study of identical twins (dated by TCRdb to 2016 to 2018). Background on the whole study: The study deep-sequenced TCR alpha and beta repertoires from monozygotic twins, unrelated adults of various ages and cord blood to test whether fetal clonotypes persist. To rule out contamination, the twin experiments were replicated at different times with different library preparation protocols. Overall study outcomes, separate from this receptor: A weaker excess of twin sharing was found in beta out-of-frame sequences because the signal-to-noise ratio was lowered by fewer shared sequences. Invariant T cells such as MAIT and iNKT could partly confound zero-insertion analyses, though diverse VJ usage argued against this for most clonotypes. Fewer insertions were carried by abundant cord blood beta clonotypes, a similar but weaker trend appeared in young adult naive repertoires, and no such trend appeared in memory repertoires. Because the same donors could not be followed over many years, the conclusions depended on cross-sectional statistical analysis. In monozygotic twins, out-of-frame TCR alpha sharing was systematically underestimated by recombination models, although the models agreed with sharing between unrelated individuals. Compared with coincidental sharing between unrelated individuals, an excess of low generation-probability sequences was observed among out-of-frame TCR alpha sequences shared between twins.

Every donor was a healthy Caucasian. Three pairs of female monozygotic twins, all aged roughly 18 to 29 years, made up the twin cohort. Positive isolation kits from Invitrogen were used to isolate the CD4+ and CD8+ T cell populations. The same specimen was also included in a second study, on yellow fever vaccine responses in identical twins. That second report states: The authors reported that the T cell response to vaccination in identical twins appeared partly convergent and partly personalized. In the study, vaccine-responding T cell clones were precisely tracked in identical twins.

The sequenced sample consisted of CD4+ T cells sorted from blood. The rearrangement combines TRBV7-2 with TRBJ2-2; the D gene is unclear. This clonotype originated in a woman in her late teens or twenties in good health. The DNA reads as follows: TGTGCCAGCAGCTTAGCCAGAAACACCGGGGAGCTGTTTTTT. It translates as CASSLARNTGELFF.